The 27 T cell receptor beta chains presented below share a single source sample, sequenced in a study of T cells in localized non-small cell lung cancer. Some clones are missing from TCRdb's copy, which holds only in-frame ones; the method was immunoSEQ multiplex PCR. Here the sample spans roughly 2,000 clones, roughly 27% being singletons. The starting material was normal lung tissue next to the tumor, obtained before any cancer treatment. The receptors come from a male donor aged 60 or over with stage II lung adenocarcinoma.

The chain combines TRBV5-1 with TRBJ1-1, with TRBD1 matching 8 bases. The V gene end was trimmed by 1 base and the J gene end by 5 bases; junction bases not matched to a gene: 7. The CDR3 contains 15 residues. Germline V gives CDR1 SGHRS, CDR2 YFSETQ. The CDR3 coding sequence is TGCGCCAGCAGCTTGCGCGCAGGGGGCCCGACTGAAGCTTTCTTT. Translated, it gives CASSLRAGGPTEAFF.

The rearrangement joins TRBV15 to TRBJ1-5; no clear D. Germline V gene lookup returns CDR1 LNHNV and CDR2 YYDKDF (reference sequence). CDR3 size: 16 residues. The V end lost 0 bases, the J end lost 3 bases, and 12 bases lay between the germline ends. CDR3 nucleotide sequence: TGTGCCACCAGCAGAGATCCCAACAGCTACAATCAGCCCCAGCATTTT. It yields the protein CATSRDPNSYNQPQHF.

This clone was found a few times. The chain couples TRBV11-3 to TRBJ2-7, with 10 bases that match TRBD2. V was clipped by 5 bases and J by 2 bases; unmatched bases: 3. There are 14 residues in the CDR3. The germline CDR1 and CDR2 sequences are SGHNT and YENEEA. The DNA for the CDR3 is TGTGCCAGCAGCGGGACTAGCGTAGCCTACGAGCAGTACTTC. Translation: CASSGTSVAYEQYF. Full variable domain (rest looked up from reference TRBV11-3 and TRBJ2-7): EAGVVQSPRYKIIEKKQPVAFWCNPISGHNTLYWYLQNLGQGPELLIRYENEEAVDDSQLPKDRFSAERLKGVDSTLKIQPAELGDSAVYLCASSGTSVAYEQYFGPGTRLTVT.

This clone is labeled medium-sized (0.01 to 0.1%). The genes are TRBV11-3 and TRBJ2-7; 8 nucleotides line up with TRBD1. CDR1 and CDR2 (germline): SGHNT, YENEEA. The CDR3 sequence is 15 residues long. The V gene end was trimmed by 5 bases and the J gene end by 2 bases; junction bases not matched to a gene: 8. This chain's CDR3 is CASSQGSTGAYEQYF. The CDR3 DNA follows: TGTGCCAGCAGCCAAGGGTCGACAGGGGCCTACGAGCAGTACTTC.

This clone appeared a few times. The J gene is TRBJ1-4, the V gene TRBV19; tentatively, D is TRBD1 (5 bases). In germline, CDR1 is LNHDA, CDR2 SQIVND (reference sequence). The CDR3 extends over 14 amino acids. Deletions cut 3 bases from V and 8 bases from J, with 13 bases between. This chain's CDR3 is CASSIPLKGEKLFF. DNA of the CDR3: TGTGCCAGTAGTATCCCTCTGAAGGGGGAAAAACTGTTTTTT.

This clone was counted a few times. The chain combines TRBV6-8 with TRBJ2-1; no firm D call. The V and J ends lost 5 bases and 8 bases respectively, with 16 bases between them. The CDR3 is 14 amino acids. Germline V gene lookup returns CDR1 MNHGY and CDR2 SAAAGT. The CDR3 sequence is CASSVMGRVYEQFF. As DNA, the CDR3 is TGTGCCAGCAGTGTGATGGGAAGGGTCTATGAGCAGTTCTTC.

This clone is judged medium-sized. This chain connects TRBV11-3 to TRBJ1-4; D possibly corresponds to TRBD1 (5 bases). Germline V gene data show CDR1 as SGHNT and CDR2 as YENEEA. The V end lost 6 bases, the J end lost 9 bases, and 17 bases lay between the germline ends. This CDR3 is 14 amino acids long. The CDR3 loop is CASRRTRDSQKLFF. CDR3 DNA: TGTGCCAGCAGAAGAACGCGAGACAGTCAAAAACTGTTTTTT.

This clone was recorded a few times. This rearrangement joins TRBV11-3 to TRBJ1-6, with no clear D. Germline V gives CDR1 SGHNT, CDR2 YENEEA. Trimming left V 3 bases short and J 8 bases short, with 11 bases between. The CDR3 sequence is 14 residues long. CDR3 in amino acids: CASSFGVVDSPLHF. The CDR3 nucleotides read TGTGCCAGCAGCTTCGGGGTGGTCGATTCACCCCTCCACTTT.

The chain has TRBV29-1 and TRBJ2-3; D unclear. V was shortened by 7 bases and J by 2 bases, with 10 bases between the two germline ends. CDR3 size: 12 residues. Germline V lookup: CDR1 SQVTM, CDR2 ANQGSEA. The CDR3 DNA follows: TGCAGCGCCGCCCGGGTCACAGATACGCAGTATTTT. Encoded protein: CSAARVTDTQYF.

The V gene is TRBV9, the J gene TRBJ1-2; D gene uncertain. Looked up from germline, CDR1 is SGDLS and CDR2 is YYNGEE. The length of the CDR3 is 13 residues. V was pared by 0 bases and J by 6 bases, with 9 bases between. The CDR3 DNA sequence: TGTGCCAGCAGCGTAGACGAAGGGAATGGCTACACCTTC. Translation: CASSVDEGNGYTF.

This clone was found a few times. The V call is TRBV28, the J call TRBJ1-2; TRBD1 aligns across 10 bases. CDR1 and CDR2 (germline): MDHEN, SYDVKM. The CDR3 spans 13 residues. Trimming removed 2 bases from V and 7 bases from J; junction bases left unmatched: 1. CDR3 sequence reads: CASSLGDRGGYTF. In DNA, the CDR3 is TGTGCCAGCAGTTTAGGGGACAGGGGTGGCTACACCTTC.

The chain employs TRBV5-1 and TRBJ2-2; 9 bases are shared with TRBD1. The CDR3 runs to 16 residues. Germline CDR1 SGHRS, CDR2 YFSETQ. With V trimmed by 6 bases and J by 6 bases, 12 bases remained unmatched. CDR3 sequence: CASNYEPGQGAGELFF. Here the CDR3 DNA reads TGCGCCAGCAACTATGAACCGGGACAGGGTGCCGGGGAGCTGTTTTTT.

This chain uses TRBV19 with TRBJ1-2; 7 bases map to TRBD1. The germline V gene encodes CDR1 LNHDA and CDR2 SQIVND (reference sequence). This CDR3 spans 14 amino acids. Trimming removed 4 bases from V and 8 bases from J; junction bases left unmatched: 10. CDR3 in amino acids: CASSNLDRAYGYTF. The CDR3 DNA follows: TGTGCCAGTAGTAATCTTGACAGGGCCTACGGCTACACCTTC.

The genes are TRBV6-8 and TRBJ1-5, with D perhaps matching TRBD1 (6 bases). There are 14 residues in the CDR3. Trimming took 2 bases from V and 4 from J, leaving 9 bases between them. Per germline, CDR1 MNHGY and CDR2 SAAAGT. The CDR3 nucleotides are TGTGCCAGCAGTTACGGGGGCAGTAATCAGCCCCAGCATTTT. It codes for CASSYGGSNQPQHF.

The chain combines TRBV10-2 with TRBJ2-5, with 7 nucleotides matching TRBD1. Germline V gives CDR1 WSHSY, CDR2 SAAADI. Trimming at V came to 6 bases and at J to 5 bases, leaving 6 bases not matched to a gene. This CDR3 spans 13 amino acids. CDR3 loop: CASSQTGLETQYF. CDR3 nucleotide sequence: TGCGCCAGCAGCCAGACAGGGTTGGAGACCCAGTACTTC.

There are a few counts of this clone. The genes are TRBV28 and TRBJ2-3; D not certain. The CDR3 is 16 amino acids. V lost 2 bases and J lost 0, with 12 bases in between. In germline, CDR1 is MDHEN, CDR2 SYDVKM. The CDR3 region has the DNA TGTGCCAGCAGTTTACTTTCCACCTACAGCACAGATACGCAGTATTTT. This codes for CASSLLSTYSTDTQYF.

In this sample, this clone is medium-sized (0.01 to 0.1%). The genes are TRBV11-3 and TRBJ2-7; D ambiguous. This CDR3 is 16 amino acids long. From germline, CDR1 is SGHNT and CDR2 YENEEA. V dropped 2 bases and J dropped 4 bases, with 18 bases sitting between them. The CDR3 nucleotides read TGTGCCAGCAGCTTAAGGTCGTCAACATCTGGTTACGAGCAGTACTTC. Protein sequence: CASSLRSSTSGYEQYF. The complete variable domain, with remaining parts taken from reference TRBV11-3 and TRBJ2-7, reads EAGVVQSPRYKIIEKKQPVAFWCNPISGHNTLYWYLQNLGQGPELLIRYENEEAVDDSQLPKDRFSAERLKGVDSTLKIQPAELGDSAVYLCASSLRSSTSGYEQYFGPGTRLTVT.

This chain links TRBV19 with TRBJ1-4, with D uncertain. This CDR3 comprises 14 residues. V was pared by 3 bases and J by 5 bases, with 10 bases between. Germline V gene lookup returns CDR1 LNHDA and CDR2 SQIVND (reference sequence). The CDR3 region has the DNA TGTGCCAGTAGTATGACTCGACTGAATGAAAAACTGTTTTTT. Its translation: CASSMTRLNEKLFF.

The V and J genes are TRBV10-2 and TRBJ2-7, with TRBD1 matching 9 bases. The CDR3 length is 14 residues. Germline CDR1 and CDR2: WSHSY and SAAADI. V lost 7 bases to trimming and J lost 3 bases; unmatched junction nucleotides: 7. The DNA for the CDR3 is TGCGCCAGCACTTCCGGGACAGGGAGCTACGAGCAGTACTTC. This encodes CASTSGTGSYEQYF.

The chain couples TRBV11-3 to TRBJ2-7; D not certain. Germline V gene data show CDR1 as SGHNT and CDR2 as YENEEA. This CDR3 comprises 15 residues. V was trimmed by 5 bases and J by 3 bases, leaving 17 bases between them. The CDR3 DNA reads as TGTGCCAGCAGCCCCCATTATAGCAAGCACTACGAGCAGTACTTC. It is translated as CASSPHYSKHYEQYF. The full variable domain, completed using reference TRBV11-3 and TRBJ2-7, is EAGVVQSPRYKIIEKKQPVAFWCNPISGHNTLYWYLQNLGQGPELLIRYENEEAVDDSQLPKDRFSAERLKGVDSTLKIQPAELGDSAVYLCASSPHYSKHYEQYFGPGTRLTVT.

This clone was found a few times. The chain recombines TRBV5-1 with TRBJ1-3, with D hard to call. CDR1 SGHRS and CDR2 YFSETQ come from the germline V gene. V lost 4 bases, J lost 0 bases, and 8 bases lay in between. The CDR3 is 14 amino acids. Here the CDR3 reads CASSPVGSGNTIYF. CDR3 DNA sequence: TGCGCCAGCAGCCCCGTGGGCTCTGGAAACACCATATATTTT.

The chain employs TRBV28 and TRBJ2-5; 8 positions agree with TRBD2. Germline assignment: CDR1 MDHEN and CDR2 SYDVKM. V lost 3 bases to trimming and J lost 5 bases; unmatched junction nucleotides: 11. This CDR3 spans 16 amino acids. The CDR3 here is CASSLGTSYGEETQYF. The DNA for the CDR3 is TGTGCCAGCAGTTTGGGGACTAGTTATGGGGAGGAGACCCAGTACTTC.

This clone is deemed medium-sized (0.01 to 0.1%). Written as DNA, the CDR3 is TGTGCCAGCAGCCGAGGACTCTTGGCGGATCAGCCCCAGCATTTT. It specifies CASSRGLLADQPQHF. This sequence joins TRBV11-3 and TRBJ1-5; unclear D gene. The CDR3 totals 15 residues. Trimming took 5 bases from V and 5 from J, leaving 16 bases between them. Germline V gene sequence: CDR1 SGHNT, CDR2 YENEEA.

This clone was found a few times. This chain joins TRBV6-8 and TRBJ1-1, with D tentatively TRBD1 (5 bases). Deletions cut 2 bases from V and 8 bases from J, with 21 bases between. The CDR3 sequence is 16 residues long. CDR1 and CDR2 (germline): MNHGY, SAAAGT. The CDR3, as DNA: TGTGCCAGCAGTTACGACACACGAGCAGGGTACCCCGAAGCTTTCTTT. It is translated as CASSYDTRAGYPEAFF.

The chain couples TRBV14 to TRBJ2-7, with D maybe TRBD1 (5 bases). Germline-derived CDR1 and CDR2 are SGHDN and FVKESK. V dropped 4 bases and J dropped 2 bases, with 18 bases sitting between them. This CDR3 is 16 amino acids long. CDR3 nucleotides: TGTGCCAGCAGCCGAGAGACGCGCCCAGGGACCTACGAGCAGTACTTC. This codes for CASSRETRPGTYEQYF.

This clone was detected a few times. The chain links TRBV5-1 to TRBJ2-7, with D tentatively TRBD2 (5 bases). Trimming cost V 0 bases and J 1 base, with 8 bases left between them. There are 14 residues in the CDR3. Germline CDR1 SGHRS, CDR2 YFSETQ. The CDR3 nucleotides are TGCGCCAGCAGCTTGGCGGGGAATTCCTACGAGCAGTACTTC. Its translation: CASSLAGNSYEQYF.

The chain couples TRBV6-8 to TRBJ1-3; D gene unclear. V gave up 7 bases and J gave up 3 bases, with 19 bases separating them. The germline V gene encodes CDR1 MNHGY and CDR2 SAAAGT. The CDR3 is made up of 16 amino acids. CDR3 region: CASTDPLVPDGNTIYF. DNA for the CDR3: TGTGCCAGCACCGACCCCCTCGTGCCAGATGGAAACACCATATATTTT.